This TCR beta chain is drawn from a study of blood T cell repertoires in COVID-19. In the study overall: COVID-19 samples, acute and convalescent, were from the United States, Italy and Spain. T cells, B-cell-depleted T cells, or PBMCs provided the cDNA or gDNA that served as material.

Germline V gene lookup returns CDR1 SGHDT and CDR2 YYEEEE. Deletions cut 0 bases from V and 6 bases from J, with 11 bases between. The CDR3 length is 14 residues. In the original processing: Estimation of nucleated cell counts was performed using reference gene primer amplification. Assay used: immunoSEQ multiplex PCR; TCRdb lists only in-frame clones, some missing. V and J calls and clone size follow that table, whereas D and trimming were derived from the DNA. Of just under 50,000 clones detected, around 80% appear once; the ten largest clones hold about 8%. The chain employs TRBV5-6 and TRBJ2-3; D is unresolved. The sequencing input was peripheral blood. The TCR comes from a human donor in a cohort sampled during active COVID-19. In nucleotides, the CDR3 is TGTGCCAGCAGCTTGGGTGTGCAGGCGGATACGCAGTATTTT. Protein: CASSLGVQADTQYF.